This is a list of T cell receptor beta chains from one sample in a study of blood T cell repertoires in COVID-19. TCRdb's table, derived via immunoSEQ multiplex PCR, lists solely in-frame clones and lacks some. The table includes about 190,000 clones, nearly 90% detected once. Material: peripheral blood. The receptors come from a man aged 50-60 years with acute or convalescent COVID-19. Both conserved end residues are trimmed from each CDR3.

TRBJ1-6	TRBV27	AARKSSYNSPLH
TRBJ2-4	TRBV24-1	ATSDPDSENIQY
TRBJ2-2	TRBV4-2	ASSQDLPNTGELF
TRBJ1-5	TRBV7-2	ASSAGRQPNQPQH
TRBJ2-3	TRBV10-1	ASSPGDTDTQY
TRBJ1-2	TRBV28	ASSLGGHGYGYT
TRBJ1-1	TRBV15	ATSRDPGQGATEAF
TRBJ1-4	TRBV5-1	ASSLGQGTSEKLF
TRBJ2-2	TRBV24-1	ARDRQTLPANTGELF
TRBJ2-5	TRBV7-7	ASSLTGSGGLETQY
TRBJ1-3	TRBV6-1	ASSYPTGGNTIY
TRBJ1-5	TRBV6-2/TRBV6-3	ASSYSTSGSNQPQH
TRBJ2-4	TRBV5-1	ASSLVGRLAKNIQY
TRBJ2-5	TRBV5-1	ASSLPRTAGQETQY
TRBJ2-1	TRBV2	ASSRGMSSYNEQF
TRBJ2-1	TRBV18	ASSPPKITYNEQF
TRBJ1-1	TRBV5-5	ASRLETVNTEAF
TRBJ2-3	TRBV25-1	ASSARTGGITDTQY
TRBJ2-5	TRBV6-2/TRBV6-3	ASSSLFRGGQETQY
TRBJ1-5	TRBV19	ASSITGGNQPQH
TRBJ1-1	TRBV10-2	ASTPGTGDTEAF
TRBJ2-3	TRBV28	ASSLILAGTSTDTQY
TRBJ2-7	TRBV27	ASSWNRVGEQY
TRBJ1-4	TRBV19	ASSIRRDRGQQANEKLF
TRBJ2-3	TRBV14	ASSQGQASGGTDTQY
TRBJ1-2	TRBV28	ASATAARPWGYT
TRBJ2-3	TRBV18	ASSPSLTDTQY
TRBJ2-7	TRBV18	ASSPSGNLAGSSSFTGQY
TRBJ1-5	TRBV28	ASSTGRGYGQPQH
TRBJ1-4	TRBV6-6	ASRRRGLSEKLF
TRBJ2-4	TRBV5-4	ASSLDGGTGAKNIQY
TRBJ1-2	TRBV2	ASRGQGGYGYT
TRBJ2-4	TRBV4-3	ASSQDRLAGVTGGAKNIQY
TRBJ2-1	TRBV6-5	ASSYNRGTGEQF
TRBJ1-1	TRBV6-6	ASSPRVGTEAF
TRBJ2-1	TRBV24-1	ATSDPAAGGSYNEQF
TRBJ2-3	TRBV28	ASSSSFSGRRHTQY
TRBJ1-1	TRBV7-9	ASSKDSLEAF
TRBJ1-1	TRBV7-2	ASSLVAPNTEAF
TRBJ1-5	TRBV24-1	ATSDSIGSNQPQH
TRBJ2-7	TRBV5-7	ASSLGSGQSSYEQY
TRBJ2-1	TRBV15	ATSRDRSSGYNEQF
TRBJ1-4	TRBV7-2	ASSWGDRGGEKLF
TRBJ2-1	TRBV15	ATSRDRGEQF
TRBJ1-5	TRBV28	ASSRYDRSSNQPQH
TRBJ1-5	TRBV7-8	ASSPGQILGPQH
TRBJ2-6	TRBV5-1	ASSLARDSGANVLT
TRBJ1-1	TRBV30	AGNAGFPTTEAF
TRBJ2-7	TRBV5-4	ASSLGPRGGGSYEQY
TRBJ2-3	TRBV7-9	ASSYRQDTDTQY
TRBJ1-6	TRBV5-1	ASSIQTVNSPLH
TRBJ2-1	TRBV27	ASSLSASGNEQF
TRBJ2-7	TRBV5-1	ASSPDSFRSYEQY